What follows are 29 T cell receptor beta chains derived from one specimen sequenced in a study of blood T cell repertoires in COVID-19. Produced via immunoSEQ multiplex PCR; TCRdb's table is partial and in-frame only. The sample lists a few hundred thousand clones, around 90% occurring once. Source material: peripheral blood. The receptors originated from a woman in her sixties or seventies with COVID-19, enrolled during active disease.

The chain couples TRBV10-3 to TRBJ1-2, with TRBD1 matching over 7 bases. CDR1 and CDR2 from the germline V gene are ENHRY and SYGVKD. V dropped 10 bases and J dropped 0; count of bases not matched to a gene: 8. The CDR3 consists of 14 residues. The CDR3 here is CATMTGRANYGYTF. The CDR3 bases are TGTGCCACCATGACAGGGCGAGCTAACTATGGCTACACCTTC.

The chain is built from TRBV19 and TRBJ1-3; 8 nucleotides align to TRBD1. This CDR3 has 15 residues. Germline assignment: CDR1 LNHDA and CDR2 SQIVND (reference sequence). The V gene end was trimmed by 5 bases and the J gene end by 4 bases; junction bases not matched to a gene: 7. CDR3 sequence: CASSRAGGLGNTIYF. In DNA, the CDR3 is TGTGCCAGTAGTCGGGCAGGGGGCCTCGGAAACACCATATATTTT.

The V and J genes are TRBV5-1 and TRBJ2-7; 8 bases map to TRBD2. The V gene's germline CDR1 is SGHRS and CDR2 YFSETQ. V lost 4 bases to trimming and J lost 2 bases; unmatched junction nucleotides: 20. The CDR3 spans 19 residues. The CDR3: CASSPGLGEVAGSAYEQYF. The DNA for the CDR3 is TGCGCCAGCAGCCCGGGACTAGGTGAGGTGGCGGGATCCGCCTACGAGCAGTACTTC.

The rearrangement joins TRBV14 to TRBJ1-6; D perhaps matches TRBD1 (5 bases). With 0 bases removed from V and 10 bases from J, the gap between germline ends came to 10 bases. The germline V gene encodes CDR1 SGHDN and CDR2 FVKESK. This CDR3 contains 14 residues. The CDR3 protein is CASSQDRAGSPLHF. In DNA, the CDR3 is TGTGCCAGCAGCCAAGACAGGGCTGGGTCACCCCTCCACTTT.

The chain employs TRBV4-2 and TRBJ2-5; possible D gene TRBD2, 6 bases. Germline V lookup: CDR1 LGHNA, CDR2 YNFKEQ. There are 15 residues in the CDR3. The germline V and J ends were trimmed by 0 bases and 4 bases, with 12 bases remaining between them. The CDR3 loop is CASSQEKLGGETQYF. The CDR3, as DNA: TGTGCCAGCAGCCAAGAAAAACTGGGGGGAGAGACCCAGTACTTC.

The chain uses TRBV5-8 and TRBJ2-3; weak D call: TRBD1 (5 bases). Trimming pared 0 bases from V and 4 bases from J, leaving 15 bases between. The V gene's germline CDR1 is SGHTS and CDR2 YDEGEE. The CDR3 covers 16 residues. The CDR3 DNA sequence: TGTGCCAGCAGCTTGGGTACAGGCCAGTACTCAGATACGCAGTATTTT. As protein: CASSLGTGQYSDTQYF. Supplemented by reference TRBV5-8 and TRBJ2-3, the full variable domain reads EAGVTQSPTHLIKTRGQQATLRCSPISGHTSVYWYQQALGLGLQFLLWYDEGEERNRGNFPPRFSGRQFPNYSSELNVNALELEDSALYLCASSLGTGQYSDTQYFGPGTRLTVL.

The genes are TRBV10-3 and TRBJ2-7; 9 bases are shared with TRBD1. The CDR3 is 16 amino acids. Germline V gene sequence: CDR1 ENHRY, CDR2 SYGVKD. Unmatched junction bases numbered 8, after V lost 2 bases and J lost 3 bases. The CDR3 bases are TGTGCCATCAGTGAGCCGGGACAGGGCGCCGACTACGAGCAGTACTTC. This sequence encodes CAISEPGQGADYEQYF.

The V gene is TRBV29-1, the J gene TRBJ2-7, with TRBD1 identical over 10 bases. The V and J ends lost 3 bases and 3 bases, in that order; junction bases with no gene match: 8. CDR3 size: 15 residues. CDR1 is SQVTM and CDR2 is ANQGSEA in the germline V gene. CDR3 DNA sequence: TGCAGCGTTGAGCGGGACAGGGGAATCGGCTACGAGCAGTACTTC. Translating gives CSVERDRGIGYEQYF.

The rearrangement uses TRBV2 and TRBJ2-7; 7 bases fit TRBD1. The trim removed 5 bases at V and 4 bases at J, leaving 11 bases unmatched. Germline CDR1 is SNHLY and CDR2 is FYNNEI. The CDR3 length is 15 residues. The CDR3 DNA follows: TGTGCCAGCAGTTATATTACCGGGACAGCGTACGAGCAGTACTTC. Amino acids: CASSYITGTAYEQYF.

This clone was recorded once. The V gene is TRBV2, the J gene TRBJ1-1; no firm D call. This CDR3 comprises 13 residues. Germline CDR1 reads SNHLY; CDR2 reads FYNNEI. V lost 8 bases, J lost 5 bases, and 15 bases lay in between. CDR3 sequence: CASSEGVLTEAFF. The CDR3, as DNA: TGTGCCAGCTCTGAGGGAGTGCTGACTGAAGCTTTCTTT.

This chain uses TRBV19 with TRBJ2-7; a weak D match, TRBD1 (6 bases). The germline V and J ends were trimmed by 5 bases and 1 base, with 9 bases remaining between them. Per the germline V gene, CDR1 is LNHDA and CDR2 is SQIVND (reference sequence). The CDR3 consists of 13 residues. CDR3 bases: TGTGCCAGTAGTTTTAGGGGGTCCTACGAGCAGTACTTC. Protein sequence: CASSFRGSYEQYF. The full variable domain, its missing parts supplied by reference TRBV19 and TRBJ2-7, is DGGITQSPKYLFRKEGQNVTLSCEQNLNHDAMYWYRQDPGQGLRLIYYSQIVNDFQKGDIAEGYSVSREKKESFPLTVTSAQKNPTAFYLCASSFRGSYEQYFGPGTRLTVT.

This rearrangement joins TRBV4-1 to TRBJ1-2; D perhaps matches TRBD1 (6 bases). The germline V and J ends were trimmed by 1 base and 4 bases, with 16 bases remaining between them. The germline V gene has CDR1 MGHRA and CDR2 YSYEKL. This CDR3 is built from 16 residues. The CDR3 coding sequence is TGCGCCAGCAGCCAAGGTACAGGGCGGTCCCTCTATGGCTACACCTTC. Translation: CASSQGTGRSLYGYTF.

Only one count was recorded for this clone. The chain couples TRBV19 to TRBJ1-5; no definite D call. This CDR3 has 14 residues. V lost 7 bases and J lost 7, with 17 bases in between. CDR1 and CDR2 from the germline V gene are LNHDA and SQIVND (reference sequence). CDR3 protein: CASTPGREGQPQHF. CDR3 sequence (DNA): TGTGCCAGTACCCCCGGGAGGGAAGGCCAGCCCCAGCATTTT.

J is TRBJ2-7 and V is TRBV4-1; 12 nucleotides match TRBD1. In germline, CDR1 is MGHRA, CDR2 YSYEKL. The CDR3 length is 17 residues. V dropped 4 bases and J dropped 7; count of bases not matched to a gene: 14. CDR3 bases: TGCGCCAGCAGCCCGGGAGGTTCGGGACAGGGGGCTCGGGAGCAGTACTTC. This sequence encodes CASSPGGSGQGAREQYF.

The chain uses TRBV19 and TRBJ1-5, with 8 positions matching TRBD1. Germline trimming cut 4 bases from V and 5 bases from J; bases unmatched to any gene: 4. This CDR3 region has 14 residues. Germline CDR1 reads LNHDA; CDR2 reads SQIVND (reference sequence). CDR3 coding DNA: TGTGCCAGTAGTACTACAGGGGGGTATCAGCCCCAGCATTTT. Its protein is CASSTTGGYQPQHF.

This clone came up once. J is TRBJ1-5 and V is TRBV9; D call uncertain. This CDR3 has 13 residues. Germline values: CDR1 SGDLS, CDR2 YYNGEE. Trimming left V 4 bases short and J 4 bases short, with 9 bases between. CDR3 region: CASSPQANQPQHF. The DNA of the CDR3 is TGTGCCAGCAGCCCCCAGGCGAATCAGCCCCAGCATTTT.

The chain recombines TRBV6-5 with TRBJ1-6, with 7 nucleotides matching TRBD1. Germline trimming cut 5 bases from V and 7 bases from J; bases unmatched to any gene: 8. The CDR3 has 15 residues. Looked up from germline, CDR1 is MNHEY and CDR2 is SVGAGI. In nucleotides, the CDR3 is TGTGCCAGCAGTCCCACCCGGGACAGAAATTCACCCCTCCACTTT. Protein product: CASSPTRDRNSPLHF.

The V call is TRBV19, the J call TRBJ1-2, with a tentative D call TRBD1 (6 bases). Trimming left V 5 bases short and J 5 bases short, with 15 bases between. The germline V gene encodes CDR1 LNHDA and CDR2 SQIVND (reference sequence). This CDR3 contains 14 residues. CDR3 DNA: TGTGCCAGTAGTCCCGGGGGGCTTCGGTATGGCTACACCTTC. Residues: CASSPGGLRYGYTF.

V and J are TRBV4-3 and TRBJ2-1; the match to TRBD2 covers 9 bases. After removal of 8 bases from V and 4 bases from J, the junction contained 9 bases not matched to a gene. This CDR3 region has 15 residues. Germline CDR1 reads LGHNA; CDR2 reads YSLEER. This chain's CDR3 is CASSRAGLAYNEQFF. CDR3 coding DNA: TGCGCCAGCTCAAGGGCGGGACTAGCTTACAATGAGCAGTTCTTC.

The V gene is TRBV2, the J gene TRBJ1-1; no reliable D call. Germline values: CDR1 SNHLY, CDR2 FYNNEI. The V and J ends lost 6 bases and 2 bases respectively, with 4 bases between them. The CDR3 sequence is 11 residues long. This CDR3 reads CASSLNTEAFF. The CDR3 nucleotides are TGTGCCAGCAGCTTAAACACTGAAGCTTTCTTT.

This clone occurred a few times. The CDR3 loop is CSVESSQDTEAFF. CDR3 bases: TGCAGCGTTGAATCGTCGCAGGACACTGAAGCTTTCTTT. This chain links TRBV29-1 with TRBJ1-1; D uncertain. This CDR3 comprises 13 residues. CDR1 SQVTM and CDR2 ANQGSEA come from the germline V gene. V lost 2 bases, J lost 3 bases, and 10 bases lay in between.

A few counts support this clone. The rearrangement joins TRBV3-1 (or the pseudogene TRBV3-2) to TRBJ1-1; 11 bases are a match to TRBD1. The J segment lost 4 bases and the V segment lost 3 bases, leaving 4 bases of the junction unmatched. This CDR3 contains 15 residues. Germline CDR1 is LGHDT and CDR2 is YNNKEL (reference sequence). The CDR3 nucleotides read TGTGCCAGCAGCCATACCGGGACAGGGGGCACTGAAGCTTTCTTT. It yields the protein CASSHTGTGGTEAFF.

The V gene is TRBV7-2, the J gene TRBJ2-5; possibly TRBD2 for D (5 bases). Germline V CDR1 and CDR2: SGHTA, FQGNSA. The CDR3 is made up of 14 amino acids. V shed 3 bases and J shed 1 base, with 9 bases lying between them. CDR3 amino acids: CASSLSGFQETQYF. The CDR3 DNA follows: TGTGCCAGCAGCTTGTCGGGGTTCCAAGAGACCCAGTACTTC.

The chain has TRBV5-1 and TRBJ2-5; D is ambiguous. V lost 4 bases to trimming and J lost 5 bases, with 15 bases between them. In germline, CDR1 is SGHRS, CDR2 YFSETQ. This CDR3 is built from 14 residues. The DNA for the CDR3 is TGCGCCAGCAGCCCCATAGTAACGAAGGAGACCCAGTACTTC. This translates into CASSPIVTKETQYF.

The chain combines TRBV27 with TRBJ1-5, with no clear D. The CDR3 sequence is 14 residues long. The germline V gene has CDR1 MNHEY and CDR2 SMNVEV (reference sequence). V lost 3 bases and J lost 1, with 7 bases in between. The CDR3 DNA reads as TGTGCCAGCAGTTTCCGGAGGAGCAATCAGCCCCAGCATTTT. Protein sequence: CASSFRRSNQPQHF.

This chain links TRBV15 with TRBJ2-3, with 7 nucleotides matching TRBD2. From germline, CDR1 is LNHNV and CDR2 YYDKDF (reference sequence). This CDR3 comprises 14 residues. J gave up 1 base and V 10 bases, and 8 bases lay outside the gene matches. The CDR3 region has the DNA TGTGCCATCCAGAGCGGGGAGGGCACAGATACGCAGTATTTT. Amino acid sequence: CAIQSGEGTDTQYF.

The rearrangement joins TRBV18 to TRBJ1-4, with 7 bases that match TRBD1. The junction had 3 bases not matched to a gene; V was cut back by 2 bases and J by 6 bases. Germline V lookup: CDR1 KGHSH, CDR2 LQKENI. The CDR3 is 14 amino acids. The CDR3 loop is CASSPGRGHEKLFF. The CDR3 DNA sequence: TGTGCCAGCTCACCAGGAAGGGGGCATGAAAAACTGTTTTTT.

V gene TRBV6-5 combines with J gene TRBJ1-2; D might be TRBD1 (5 bases). Germline loops: CDR1 MNHEY, CDR2 SVGAGI. V lost 6 bases to trimming and J lost 8 bases, with 22 bases between them. This CDR3 is 15 amino acids long. In DNA, the CDR3 is TGTGCCAGCAGGCCCGGGGGTAATAGGGGTGGAGGCTACACCTTC. Amino acids: CASRPGGNRGGGYTF.

Concerning this clone itself: Other DNA sequences in the sample encode the same CDR3. The J gene is TRBJ1-1, the V gene TRBV7-9; D not certain. Germline V gene lookup returns CDR1 SEHNR and CDR2 FQNEAQ (reference sequence). Trimming pared 5 bases from V and 1 base from J, leaving 11 bases between. The CDR3 extends over 14 amino acids. CDR3: CASSPSGANTEAFF. CDR3 nucleotides: TGTGCCAGCAGCCCATCGGGAGCGAACACTGAAGCTTTCTTT.